Presented here are 11 T cell receptor beta chains from one specimen sequenced in a study of CD8 T cells in ankylosing spondylitis. From the 5' RACE reads, TCRdb called clonotypes with MiXCR, one entry per CDR3 protein. The sample has 750,000 to 850,000 distinct CDR3 sequences, over 9.5% seen once. The antigens of these receptors remain unknown. Study-level results: Characteristic, it appeared, of ankylosing spondylitis blood was a TCR beta motif of about eight highly homologous variants.

Sequenced: blood, either unsorted or a sorted T cell fraction (not recorded which). The receptors shown here come from a male donor with ankylosing spondylitis.

CDR3 DNA: TGTGCCAGCAGCGGGTCCCCGGGGGGTAACTATGGCTACACCTTC. This sequence encodes CASSGSPGGNYGYTF. This chain links TRBV9 with TRBJ1-2; D is perhaps TRBD1 (5 bases). The CDR3 is made up of 15 amino acids. Germline-derived CDR1 and CDR2 are SGDLS and YYNGEE. The V end was cut by 3 bases, the J end by 1 base, with 13 bases between. Full variable domain (remainder filled in from reference TRBV9 and TRBJ1-2): DSGVTQTPKHLITATGQRVTLRCSPRSGDLSVYWYQQSLDQGLQFLIQYYNGEERAKGNILERFSAQQFPDLHSELNLSSLELGDSALYFCASSGSPGGNYGYTFGSGTRLTVV.

The V call is TRBV24-1, the J call TRBJ2-2; D is possibly TRBD1 (6 bases). The CDR3 is 15 residues long. The V gene's germline CDR1 is KGHDR and CDR2 SFDVKD. V lost 5 bases, J lost 2 bases, and 11 bases lay in between. The CDR3 coding sequence is TGTGCCACCAGTGGAGGGGGAGCCAACACCGGGGAGCTGTTTTTT. Translation: CATSGGGANTGELFF.

This clonotype showed up just a few times. This chain connects TRBV21-1 to TRBJ2-1. TRBV21-1 is labeled a pseudogene. This CDR3 is built from 14 residues. CDR3 nucleotides: TGTGCCGTCAAGAGACGGAGCTCCTACAATGAGCAGTTCTTC. It encodes CAVKRRSSYNEQFF.

This sequence joins TRBV7-9 and TRBJ1-2, with D perhaps matching TRBD1 (6 bases). Trimming stripped 1 base from V and 8 bases from J, with 11 bases between. The V gene's germline CDR1 is SEHNR and CDR2 FQNEAQ (reference sequence). The CDR3 has 13 residues. CDR3 DNA sequence: TGTGCCAGCAGCTTAGATCAGGGGCAAGGCTACACCTTC. As protein: CASSLDQGQGYTF.

This clonotype occurred a few times. J is TRBJ2-7 and V is TRBV7-9, with TRBD1 matching over 9 bases. The CDR3 sequence is 16 residues long. CDR1 and CDR2 (germline): SEHNR, FQNEAQ (reference sequence). Trimming cost V 5 bases and J 5 bases; bases outside gene matches: 13. CDR3 amino acids: CASSKWGGTGSHEQYF. The CDR3, as DNA: TGTGCCAGCAGCAAGTGGGGGGGGACAGGGTCCCACGAGCAGTACTTC. Variable domain in full (rest from reference TRBV7-9 and TRBJ2-7): DTGVSQNPRHKITKRGQNVTFRCDPISEHNRLYWYRQTLGQGPEFLTYFQNEAQLEKSRLLSDRFSAERPKGSFSTLEIQRTEQGDSAMYLCASSKWGGTGSHEQYFGPGTRLTVT.

The V gene is TRBV7-2, the J gene TRBJ2-5; D might be TRBD2 (5 bases). This CDR3 has 14 amino acids. Germline CDR1 is SGHTA and CDR2 is FQGNSA. V lost 11 bases to trimming and J lost 5 bases, with 21 bases between them. The CDR3 spells CAASSRASRETQYF. As DNA, the CDR3 is TGTGCCGCCAGCAGCCGGGCTAGCCGTGAGACCCAGTACTTC. Complete variable domain (other parts from reference TRBV7-2 and TRBJ2-5): GAGVSQSPSNKVTEKGKDVELRCDPISGHTALYWYRQSLGQGLEFLIYFQGNSAPDKSGLPSDRFSAERTGGSVSTLTIQRTQQEDSAVYLCAASSRASRETQYFGPGTRLLVL.

The rearrangement links TRBV30 to TRBJ2-2, with 7 bases that match TRBD2. V shed 4 bases, J shed 4 bases, and the junction held 6 bases outside the gene matches. The CDR3 sequence is 14 residues long. Germline CDR1 and CDR2: GTSNPN and SVGIG (reference sequence). The DNA of the CDR3 is TGTGCCTGGACTCGGGGGGTTTCCACCGGGGAGCTGTTTTTT. Encoded protein: CAWTRGVSTGELFF.

V is TRBV7-2 and J is TRBJ1-6; D unresolved. V lost 0 bases to trimming and J lost 9 bases, with 6 bases between them. Looked up from germline, CDR1 is SGHTA and CDR2 is FQGNSA. This CDR3 contains 13 residues. The CDR3 protein is CASSLALFSPLHF. For the CDR3, the DNA is TGTGCCAGCAGCTTAGCCCTCTTTTCACCCCTCCACTTT.

The chain joins TRBV6-1 to TRBJ2-7, with D perhaps TRBD2 (6 bases). This CDR3 region has 14 residues. Germline lookup yields CDR1 MNHNS and CDR2 SASEGT. The V end lost 7 bases, the J end lost 3 bases, and 16 bases lay between the germline ends. CDR3 bases: TGTGCCAGCAAAAAAGAGCGGGCTCGCTACGAGCAGTACTTC. This gives the protein CASKKERARYEQYF.

This clonotype occurred many times. The V call is TRBV29-1, the J call TRBJ2-5, with D maybe TRBD2 (6 bases). The ends were cut back, 4 bases at V and 4 bases at J, with 10 bases in the middle. The CDR3 is made up of 12 amino acids. Germline assignment: CDR1 SQVTM and CDR2 ANQGSEA. The CDR3 loop reads CSVGGALETQYF. Here the CDR3 DNA reads TGCAGCGTTGGCGGGGCGCTAGAGACCCAGTACTTC. The full variable domain, completed using reference TRBV29-1 and TRBJ2-5, is SAVISQKPSRDICQRGTSLTIQCQVDSQVTMMFWYRQQPGQSLTLIATANQGSEATYESGFVIDKFPISRPNLTFSTLTVSNMSPEDSSIYLCSVGGALETQYFGPGTRLLVL.

Only a few counts were recorded for this clonotype. The chain has TRBV20-1 and TRBJ2-3, with D tentatively TRBD2 (7 bases). The CDR3 covers 13 residues. Germline CDR1 reads DFQATT; CDR2 reads SNEGSKA (reference sequence). V lost 6 bases to trimming and J lost 0 bases, with 10 bases between them. The CDR3 loop reads CSAAGASTDTQYF. CDR3 coding DNA: TGCAGTGCCGCGGGGGCTAGCACAGATACGCAGTATTTT.